This T cell receptor (beta chain) was captured in a study of sequential checkpoint blockade in melanoma. Study-level information: Randomization was 1:1 between first-line nivolumab→ipilimumab and ipilimumab→nivolumab. Maintenance nivolumab came after either treatment sequence. Roughly 20 patients had matched tumor biopsies before treatment and at week 13 after nivolumab or ipilimumab alone.

The treatment here: randomized to nivolumab then ipilimumab (arm A) or the reverse (arm B). This clone is medium-sized (0.01 to 0.1%) in the sample. V was shortened by 3 bases and J by 1 base, with 9 bases between the two germline ends. This CDR3 region has 14 residues. CDR1 SGHNT and CDR2 YENEEA come from the germline V gene. Method: immunoSEQ multiplex PCR; TCRdb's copy keeps in-frame clones and lacks some. The sample contains some 2,400 clones, roughly 29% of which appear only once. Sequenced material: tumor tissue (inferred from file names), taken from a patient given nivolumab and ipilimumab in sequence. The chain combines TRBV11-3 with TRBJ1-1; maybe TRBD1 (5 bases). The source of this sequence is a human donor with melanoma. The CDR3 loop reads CASSLGPPNTEAFF. In DNA, the CDR3 is TGTGCCAGCAGCTTGGGACCCCCGAACACTGAAGCTTTCTTT.